The 7 T cell receptor beta chains in this list originate from one sample, sequenced in a study of cytomegalovirus exposure and HLA in healthy donors. The PCR used 60 Vbeta and 13 Jbeta primers. Method: immunoSEQ multiplex PCR; TCRdb's copy keeps in-frame clones and lacks some. The data show 150,000 to 200,000 clones, 60% to 80% seen once. Sequencing input: PBMCs. These receptors were collected from a woman aged 40 to 49 in good health and CMV-seropositive.

The chain recombines TRBV11-2 with TRBJ1-1; 11 bases are shared with TRBD1. The CDR3 is made up of 15 amino acids. Trimming at V came to 5 bases and at J to 10 bases, leaving 12 bases not matched to a gene. Germline V CDR1 and CDR2: SGHAT, FQNNGV. The CDR3 nucleotides are TGTGCCAGCAGCGCCTCACCCGGGACAGGGGGGAGAGCTTTCTTT. Protein product: CASSASPGTGGRAFF.

The chain couples TRBV11-2 to TRBJ2-7, with 7 bases fitting TRBD2. CDR1 and CDR2 (germline): SGHAT, FQNNGV. The J segment lost 2 bases and the V segment lost 1 base, leaving 5 bases of the junction unmatched. There are 15 residues in the CDR3. DNA for the CDR3: TGTGCCAGCAGCTTAGCTCAGCGGGGAACCTACGAGCAGTACTTC. Translated: CASSLAQRGTYEQYF. Variable domain in full (rest from reference TRBV11-2 and TRBJ2-7): EAGVAQSPRYKIIEKRQSVAFWCNPISGHATLYWYQQILGQGPKLLIQFQNNGVVDDSQLPKDRFSAERLKGVDSTLKIQPAKLEDSAVYLCASSLAQRGTYEQYFGPGTRLTVT.

This chain links TRBV30 with TRBJ2-7, with D uncertain. V was shortened by 8 bases and J by 2 bases, with 13 bases between the two germline ends. CDR1 is GTSNPN, CDR2 SVGIG, per germline (reference sequence). The CDR3 covers 12 residues. The CDR3, as DNA: TGTGCCGGCGGAGCGTCCCCCTACGAGCAGTACTTC. As protein: CAGGASPYEQYF.

On this clone itself: Other DNA sequences in the sample encode the same CDR3. The V call is TRBV7-8, the J call TRBJ2-1; 9 nucleotides agree with TRBD2. The germline V gene has CDR1 SGHVS and CDR2 FQNEAQ. This CDR3 contains 16 residues. The J segment lost 6 bases and the V segment lost 5 bases, leaving 11 bases of the junction unmatched. The CDR3 spells CASSLVPGLAGNEQFF. In DNA form, the CDR3 reads TGTGCCAGCAGCCTAGTTCCGGGACTAGCAGGCAATGAGCAGTTCTTC. Complete variable domain (other parts from reference TRBV7-8 and TRBJ2-1): GAGVSQSPRYKVAKRGQDVALRCDPISGHVSLFWYQQALGQGPEFLTYFQNEAQLDKSGLPSDRFFAERPEGSVSTLKIQRTQQEDSAVYLCASSLVPGLAGNEQFFGPGTRLTVL.

The rearrangement links TRBV27 to TRBJ2-7, with a weak D call TRBD1 (5 bases). CDR1 and CDR2 from the germline V gene are MNHEY and SMNVEV (reference sequence). CDR3 length: 15 amino acids. V dropped 0 bases and J dropped 3 bases, with 12 bases sitting between them. For the CDR3, the DNA is TGTGCCAGCAGTTTATCGGACAACCTGATCTACGAGCAGTACTTC. Translating it yields CASSLSDNLIYEQYF.

The genes are TRBV7-2 and TRBJ2-7; the D gene is possibly TRBD1 (5 bases). V shed 3 bases and J shed 1 base, with 13 bases lying between them. This CDR3 region has 15 residues. In germline, CDR1 is SGHTA, CDR2 FQGNSA. CDR3 DNA sequence: TGTGCCAGCAGCTTCCCCACCCAGGGATCCTACGAGCAGTACTTC. Protein: CASSFPTQGSYEQYF.

This rearrangement joins TRBV27 to TRBJ2-3; weak D call: TRBD2 (7 bases). The V end was cut by 8 bases, the J end by 4 bases, with 16 bases between. Per the germline V gene, CDR1 is MNHEY and CDR2 is SMNVEV (reference sequence). The CDR3 is 14 residues long. The CDR3 bases are TGTGCCAGCCAAAGGGGGGGCATATCAGATACGCAGTATTTT. It codes for CASQRGGISDTQYF.